This T cell receptor (beta chain) was sequenced for a study of control samples from healthy donors and cancer patients. Data came from immunoSEQ multiplex PCR; TCRdb stores just in-frame clones and leaves some out. This table has about 99,000 clones, around 89% appearing once. As to this clone: Other DNA sequences of this sample code for an identical CDR3.

What was sequenced was PBMCs. This clonotype was obtained from a man in his fifties or sixties with lung cancer.

CDR3 protein: CATSDPGQGSTNEKLFF. In DNA, the CDR3 is TGTGCCACCAGTGACCCAGGACAGGGGTCAACTAATGAAAAACTGTTTTTT. The chain joins TRBV24-1 to TRBJ1-4; the match to TRBD1 covers 9 bases. The V segment lost 4 bases and the J segment 0 bases; nucleotides outside the gene matches: 5. Germline V gives CDR1 KGHDR, CDR2 SFDVKD. The CDR3 runs 17 residues.